Included here is one TCR beta chain sequence, with context. The data derive from a study of T cells expressing NK-cell markers. TCRdb reanalyzed the 5' RACE reads, giving one entry per CDR3 protein sequence and no DNA. The listing records about 460,000 distinct CDR3 sequences. The CDR3 loop spans 14 amino acids. Germline values: CDR1 DFQATT, CDR2 SNEGSKA (reference sequence). The receptor's source is a woman in her forties or fifties in good health. The chain joins TRBV20-1 to TRBJ2-3; the D gene TCRdb calls, TRBD1, cannot be checked with no DNA. Sequencing was done on a sample of blood T cells: a sorted CD56 or NKG2C T cell subset, CD4+ or CD8+ T cells, or bulk PBMC T cells (not recorded which). This CDR3 reads CSALFGTSTDTQYF.